These 14 T cell receptor beta chains originate from one sample sequenced in a study of T cell responses to AZD1222 COVID-19 vaccine. The repertoire was sequenced with immunoSEQ multiplex PCR; TCRdb's copy has only in-frame clones and lacks some. Of 150,000 to 200,000 clones in the sample, roughly 92% are singletons; the top ten hold under 6%. The specimen was peripheral blood, collected 28 days after the second AZD1222 dose. The receptors here all came from an adult who received the AZD1222 COVID-19 vaccine.

This chain links TRBV30 with TRBJ1-2; TRBD1 aligns across 9 bases. The length of the CDR3 is 13 residues. V dropped 5 bases and J dropped 10; count of bases not matched to a gene: 11. Germline V gives CDR1 GTSNPN, CDR2 SVGIG (reference sequence). In nucleotides, the CDR3 is TGTGCCTGGTTAACCCACAGGGGGCTGTACTACACCTTC. Translation: CAWLTHRGLYYTF.

This chain links TRBV6-5 with TRBJ2-3; D is unresolved. Per the germline V gene, CDR1 is MNHEY and CDR2 is SVGAGI. CDR3 length equals 15 residues. Trimming pared 6 bases from V and 1 base from J, leaving 14 bases between. CDR3 protein: CASSPSLSRTDTQYF. For the CDR3, the DNA is TGTGCCAGCAGCCCGTCGTTGAGCCGCACAGATACGCAGTATTTT.

The V and J genes are TRBV9 and TRBJ2-1, with TRBD2 identical over 7 bases. CDR1 and CDR2 (germline): SGDLS, YYNGEE. V was clipped by 3 bases and J by 9 bases; unmatched bases: 12. CDR3 size: 15 residues. The CDR3, as DNA: TGTGCCAGCAGCGGAGTAGCGGGCCTCGACGGTGAGCAGTTCTTC. Translation: CASSGVAGLDGEQFF.

CDR3 residues: CASSGSGTGVTNEQFF. The CDR3 DNA sequence: TGTGCCAGCAGTGGTTCCGGGACAGGGGTCACCAATGAGCAGTTCTTC. The V call is TRBV6-1, the J call TRBJ2-1; 10 nucleotides align to TRBD1. This CDR3 is built from 16 residues. The V gene end was trimmed by 4 bases and the J gene end by 6 bases; junction bases not matched to a gene: 9. The germline CDR1 and CDR2 sequences are MNHNS and SASEGT.

V gene TRBV19 combines with J gene TRBJ2-1; 10 bases agree with TRBD2. Germline CDR1 LNHDA, CDR2 SQIVND (reference sequence). With V trimmed by 3 bases and J by 7 bases, 6 bases remained unmatched. The CDR3 consists of 15 residues. The CDR3 loop is CASSIGTSVRNEQFF. The CDR3 DNA is TGTGCCAGTAGTATCGGGACTAGCGTCCGAAATGAGCAGTTCTTC.

The chain uses TRBV28 and TRBJ1-1; D possibly corresponds to TRBD1 (5 bases). CDR3 size: 13 residues. Trimming took 8 bases from V and 3 from J, leaving 13 bases between them. The germline CDR1 and CDR2 sequences are MDHEN and SYDVKM. CDR3 loop: CASVETGDTEAFF. Written as DNA, the CDR3 is TGTGCCAGCGTGGAAACGGGGGACACTGAAGCTTTCTTT. The whole variable domain, remainder taken from reference TRBV28 and TRBJ1-1, is DVKVTQSSRYLVKRTGEKVFLECVQDMDHENMFWYRQDPGLGLRLIYFSYDVKMKEKGDIPEGYSVSREKKERFSLILESASTNQTSMYLCASVETGDTEAFFGQGTRLTVV.

The chain links TRBV30 to TRBJ1-2; D perhaps matches TRBD1 (5 bases). Trimming stripped 7 bases from V and 4 bases from J, with 19 bases between. The V gene's germline CDR1 is GTSNPN and CDR2 SVGIG (reference sequence). The CDR3 totals 14 residues. CDR3 amino acids: CAFARDGPTYGYTF. The CDR3 bases are TGTGCCTTCGCTAGGGACGGGCCTACCTATGGCTACACCTTC.

V gene TRBV28 combines with J gene TRBJ1-1; the D is unclear. The V gene lost 4 bases and the J gene lost 4 bases, with 13 bases spanning the gap. Germline CDR1 is MDHEN and CDR2 is SYDVKM. The CDR3 covers 14 residues. The CDR3 here is CASSSGSVGTEAFF. CDR3 bases: TGTGCCAGCAGTTCTGGGTCGGTGGGCACTGAAGCTTTCTTT.

The chain couples TRBV2 to TRBJ2-1; D tentatively reads TRBD1 or TRBD2 (5 bases each). V lost 11 bases, J lost 7 bases, and 9 bases lay in between. This CDR3 has 10 residues. Germline CDR1 and CDR2: SNHLY and FYNNEI. The CDR3 region is CAEGKNEQFF. The CDR3 DNA follows: TGTGCCGAGGGGAAAAATGAGCAGTTCTTC.

The rearrangement links TRBV19 to TRBJ1-5; possible D gene TRBD1, 5 bases. The CDR3 has 15 residues. Germline CDR1 LNHDA, CDR2 SQIVND (reference sequence). Trimming took off 6 bases at V and 2 bases at J, with 14 bases between the two ends. The CDR3 DNA reads as TGTGCCAGTAGCCACCCGGCGGGGGGCAATCAGCCCCAGCATTTT. Amino acids: CASSHPAGGNQPQHF.

The genes are TRBV18 and TRBJ1-3; no clear D gene. This CDR3 spans 14 amino acids. Germline assignment: CDR1 KGHSH and CDR2 LQKENI. V was shortened by 4 bases and J by 0 bases, with 7 bases between the two germline ends. CDR3 in amino acids: CASSRVSSGNTIYF. CDR3 coding DNA: TGTGCCAGCTCACGAGTTTCCTCTGGAAACACCATATATTTT.

This clone was counted only a few times. The chain couples TRBV4-2 to TRBJ2-7; no clear D gene. There are 14 residues in the CDR3. Germline CDR1 and CDR2: LGHNA and YNFKEQ. The V and J ends lost 0 bases and 2 bases respectively, with 8 bases between them. CDR3 loop: CASSQDSGAYEQYF. In nucleotides, the CDR3 is TGTGCCAGCAGCCAAGATTCGGGTGCCTACGAGCAGTACTTC.

The rearrangement links TRBV4-1 to TRBJ2-7, with a tentative D call TRBD2 (6 bases). This CDR3 is built from 16 residues. CDR1 is MGHRA and CDR2 is YSYEKL in the germline V gene. Trimming shortened V by 3 bases and J by 0 bases, and 15 bases separated the two germline ends. The CDR3 spells CASSHMRAGNSYEQYF. The CDR3 bases are TGCGCCAGCAGCCATATGAGGGCGGGAAACTCCTACGAGCAGTACTTC.

This clone was seen a single time. In DNA form, the CDR3 reads TGTGCCAGCAGTTACCTCCAGGGGTACTACGAGCAGTACTTC. Protein sequence: CASSYLQGYYEQYF. The chain is built from TRBV6-5 and TRBJ2-7; perhaps TRBD1 as D (6 bases). The CDR3 sequence is 14 residues long. Per germline, CDR1 MNHEY and CDR2 SVGAGI. The ends were cut back, 2 bases at V and 3 bases at J, with 11 bases in the middle.